The 25 T cell receptor beta chains reported below all come from one sample, sequenced in a study of identical twins. A single record per CDR3 protein comes from TCRdb applying MiXCR to the 5' RACE reads. The top ten hold approximately 0.25% of the sample, which has 1.5 million to 2 million distinct CDR3 sequences, less than 35% seen once. Specimen: cord blood. The origin of the receptors is a newborn girl in good health.

The sample holds a few counts of this clonotype. The V call is TRBV21-1, the J call TRBJ1-6; TRBD1 is the table's D call and was not checked against the DNA. TRBV21-1 is marked as a pseudogene. This CDR3 is built from 14 residues. The DNA of the CDR3 is TGTGCCAGCAGCAAAGGACCAGGGAAATCACCCCTCCACTTT. Encoded protein: CASSKGPGKSPLHF.

V usage is TRBV10-3 and J usage is TRBJ2-1; 8 bases agree with TRBD2. The tail of the sequence fits TRBJ2-7 better, so the J call may be wrong. The CDR3 spans 12 residues. Germline V lookup: CDR1 ENHRY, CDR2 SYGVKD. The CDR3 coding sequence is TGTGCGAGCGGGGGCCTTTACAATGAGCAGTACTTC. This encodes CASGGLYNEQYF.

In this sample, this clonotype turned up a few times. The CDR3 region has the DNA TGCAGTGCTAGAGACGCCTCACGGGGCCTCTCCTACGAGCAGTACTTC. This sequence encodes CSARDASRGLSYEQYF. V usage is TRBV20-1 and J usage is TRBJ2-7, with D perhaps given as TRBD1 or TRBD2 (5 bases each). The germline V gene encodes CDR1 DFQATT and CDR2 SNEGSKA (reference sequence). The V end was cut by 0 bases, the J end by 0 bases, with 15 bases between. This CDR3 has 16 residues.

The chain combines TRBV2 with TRBJ2-3; TRBD1 might be the D (5 bases). V was shortened by 8 bases and J by 7 bases, with 25 bases between the two germline ends. Per germline, CDR1 SNHLY and CDR2 FYNNEI. The CDR3 extends over 16 amino acids. CDR3 in amino acids: CASDQGRTLILNTQYF. The CDR3 DNA sequence: TGTGCCAGCGATCAGGGCCGGACCCTTATATTAAATACGCAGTATTTT.

This clonotype was counted many times. The rearrangement uses TRBV12-3 or TRBV12-4 and TRBJ2-7, with 15 bases matching TRBD2. This CDR3 has 16 amino acids. J was trimmed by 0 bases and V by 5 bases; bases with no gene match: 2. CDR3 nucleotides: TGTGCCAGCAGTCCGGGACTAGCGGGAGGCTCCTACGAGCAGTACTTC. The encoded protein is CASSPGLAGGSYEQYF.

This chain joins TRBV9 and TRBJ2-5; 7 bases are shared with TRBD1. The J call may be faulty, since TRBJ2-7 better matches the DNA end. Germline CDR1 reads SGDLS; CDR2 reads YYNGEE. The CDR3 runs 16 residues. CDR3 in amino acids: CASSVEERTGIYEQYF. DNA for the CDR3: TGTGCCAGCAGCGTAGAGGAGAGGACAGGCATCTACGAGCAGTACTTC.

This clonotype was recorded only once. This may stem from a read error, because a much larger clone lies one nucleotide away. The rearrangement links TRBV29-1 to TRBJ2-1; D call uncertain. The V gene's germline CDR1 is SQVTM and CDR2 ANQGSEA. The germline V and J ends were trimmed by 6 bases and 7 bases, with 7 bases remaining between them. The CDR3 contains 10 residues. DNA of the CDR3: TGCAGCGTGGCCGAAAATGAGCAGTTCTTC. Translated, it gives CSVAENEQFF.

The genes are TRBV20-1 and TRBJ2-4, with D perhaps matching TRBD1 or TRBD2 (5 bases each). Germline CDR1 reads DFQATT; CDR2 reads SNEGSKA (reference sequence). The V and J ends lost 0 bases and 9 bases respectively, with 9 bases between them. The CDR3 runs 12 residues. CDR3 in DNA: TGCAGTGCTAGAGATTTGAGGGGCATTCAGTACTTC. Residues: CSARDLRGIQYF.

This clonotype has at least ten counts. One end of the junction varies from germline; a read error may be responsible. The rearrangement links TRBV7-2 to TRBJ2-3; D possibly corresponds to TRBD1 (6 bases). The V gene's germline CDR1 is SGHTA and CDR2 FQGNSA. The CDR3 runs to 14 residues. Written as DNA, the CDR3 is TGTGCCAGCAGTTTAGCCAGGGGCGCAGATACGCAGTATTTT. Translation: CASSLARGADTQYF.

This clonotype was seen ten or more times. The CDR3 sequence: CAIRGQETDTQYF. The CDR3 coding sequence is TGTGCCATCAGGGGACAGGAGACCGATACGCAGTATTTT. This chain joins TRBV10-3 and TRBJ2-3; 8 bases are a match to TRBD1. CDR1 ENHRY and CDR2 SYGVKD come from the germline V gene. This CDR3 has 13 amino acids. V was clipped by 6 bases and J by 6 bases; unmatched bases: 5.

In regard to this clonotype: Germline is not matched at one junction end, which may reflect a read error. The chain is built from TRBV12-3 or TRBV12-4 and TRBJ1-2, with TRBD1 matching over 7 bases. The CDR3 extends over 24 amino acids. CDR3 nucleotides: TGTGCCAGGAGTTTAGGAGACGAGGGGGCGTTTTCGCTAGTTAGACATTCGCCTGGCTATGGCTACACCTTC. It translates to CARSLGDEGAFSLVRHSPGYGYTF.

This clonotype was detected only a few times. This chain links TRBV21-1 with TRBJ1-1; the table's D gene call, TRBD1, was not cross checked with the DNA. TRBV21-1 is assigned pseudogene status. This CDR3 has 15 amino acids. The CDR3 nucleotides are TGTGCCAGCAGCTATATGACAGCCCTGAACACTGAAGCTTTCTTT. Its translation is CASSYMTALNTEAFF.

V is TRBV6-1 and J is TRBJ2-3, with D uncertain. This CDR3 comprises 13 residues. Germline V gives CDR1 MNHNS, CDR2 SASEGT. V was cut by 6 bases and J by 2 bases, with 9 bases left in between. The CDR3 loop reads CASRTSITDTQYF. In DNA form, the CDR3 reads TGTGCCAGCAGGACATCGATCACAGATACGCAGTATTTT.

The chain combines TRBV7-2 with TRBJ1-1; D uncertain. CDR1 and CDR2 (germline): SGHTA, FQGNSA. This CDR3 comprises 13 residues. V lost 1 base and J lost 5, with 8 bases in between. The CDR3 loop is CASSLVGMTEAFF. CDR3 nucleotide sequence: TGTGCCAGCAGCTTAGTCGGGATGACTGAAGCTTTCTTT. The full variable domain, with the rest looked up from reference TRBV7-2 and TRBJ1-1, is GAGVSQSPSNKVTEKGKDVELRCDPISGHTALYWYRQSLGQGLEFLIYFQGNSAPDKSGLPSDRFSAERTGGSVSTLTIQRTQQEDSAVYLCASSLVGMTEAFFGQGTRLTVV.

The V and J genes are TRBV6-1 and TRBJ1-2; TRBD1 matches at 7 bases. V lost 4 bases and J lost 7; bases outside the gene matches: 15. Germline CDR1 and CDR2: MNHNS and SASEGT. The CDR3 sequence is 16 residues long. This chain's CDR3 is CASSAPWTGRDFGYTF. In DNA form, the CDR3 reads TGTGCCAGCAGTGCACCATGGACAGGACGGGACTTTGGCTACACCTTC.

This chain joins TRBV10-3 and TRBJ2-1; D call uncertain. Judging by the DNA end, TRBJ2-7 fits better; the J call may be wrong. Germline lookup yields CDR1 ENHRY and CDR2 SYGVKD. CDR3 size: 14 residues. This CDR3 reads CAIRDDLSYNEQYF. CDR3 bases: TGTGCCATCAGGGACGACCTATCCTACAATGAGCAGTACTTC.

This clonotype was picked up a small number of times. This chain joins TRBV20-1 and TRBJ2-3, with a tentative D call TRBD1 (6 bases). The V gene lost 5 bases and the J gene lost 4 bases, with 16 bases spanning the gap. Looked up from germline, CDR1 is DFQATT and CDR2 is SNEGSKA (reference sequence). The CDR3 runs to 14 residues. The chain's CDR3 is CSAPQTPGADTQYF. CDR3 sequence (DNA): TGCAGTGCTCCTCAGACCCCAGGGGCAGATACGCAGTATTTT.

Comments on this clonotype: No conserved phenylalanine or tryptophan ends this CDR3, so it is likely a read error. The gene calls are TRBV28 and TRBJ1-2; D is undetermined. The V end lost 2 bases, the J end lost 8 bases, and 12 bases lay between the germline ends. In germline, CDR1 is MDHEN, CDR2 SYDVKM. The CDR3 totals 13 residues. The chain's CDR3 is CASSLTGSGGYTL. In nucleotides, the CDR3 is TGTGCCAGCAGTTTAACGGGATCGGGAGGCTACACCCTC.

V gene TRBV5-1 combines with J gene TRBJ2-5, with 7 bases identical to TRBD1. Per germline, CDR1 SGHRS and CDR2 YFSETQ. The CDR3 spans 13 residues. V was pared by 5 bases and J by 9 bases, with 10 bases of the junction left unmatched. CDR3 sequence (DNA): TGCGCCAGCAGGGACAGGATACAGGAGGCCCAGTACTTC. Amino acid sequence: CASRDRIQEAQYF.

This chain uses TRBV7-9 with TRBJ1-1; unclear D gene. The CDR3 has 15 amino acids. Looked up from germline, CDR1 is SEHNR and CDR2 is FQNEAQ (reference sequence). V lost 5 bases, J lost 2 bases, and 15 bases lay in between. The CDR3 DNA is TGTGCCAGCAGCCTTAGCGCGACACCTAACACTGAAGCTTTCTTT. It translates to CASSLSATPNTEAFF.

This clonotype was counted at least ten times. The chain couples TRBV7-2 to TRBJ1-4; D is uncertain. Germline CDR1 SGHTA, CDR2 FQGNSA. Between the trimmed V and J ends, which lost 3 bases and 8 bases, there was a span of 10 bases. CDR3 length: 13 amino acids. The CDR3 reads CASSFGRVEKLFF. The CDR3 bases are TGTGCCAGCAGCTTCGGCAGAGTCGAAAAACTGTTTTTT.

This clonotype occurred many times. This chain links TRBV5-1 with TRBJ2-5; D might be TRBD2 (5 bases). Trimming removed 1 base at V and 2 bases at J, with 12 bases between. The CDR3 has 15 amino acids. Germline V gene sequence: CDR1 SGHRS, CDR2 YFSETQ. CDR3 protein: CASSLLRLPQETQYF. The CDR3 DNA reads as TGCGCCAGCAGCTTGTTAAGACTACCACAAGAGACCCAGTACTTC. The whole variable domain, filled in from reference TRBV5-1 and TRBJ2-5, reads KAGVTQTPRYLIKTRGQQVTLSCSPISGHRSVSWYQQTPGQGLQFLFEYFSETQRNKGNFPGRFSGRQFSNSRSEMNVSTLELGDSALYLCASSLLRLPQETQYFGPGTRLLVL.

The V and J genes are TRBV5-5 and TRBJ2-3; D gene unclear. This CDR3 has 13 amino acids. Trimming removed 4 bases from V and 7 bases from J, with 13 bases in between. Germline lookup yields CDR1 SGHKS and CDR2 YYEKEE (reference sequence). The CDR3 DNA is TGTGCCAGCAGCAGGCATCCTCCCCATACGCAGTATTTT. Translation gives CASSRHPPHTQYF.

The V and J genes are TRBV3-1 and TRBJ2-7; 8 bases match TRBD2. CDR1 and CDR2 from the germline V gene are LGHDT and YNNKEL (reference sequence). The J segment lost 3 bases and the V segment lost 3 bases, leaving 7 bases of the junction unmatched. The CDR3 covers 15 residues. The CDR3 sequence is CASSHISGGVYEQYF. The DNA for the CDR3 is TGTGCCAGCAGCCACATTTCGGGGGGGGTCTACGAGCAGTACTTC.

The CDR3 sequence: CASSGGYKSWSLNNEQFF. The DNA of the CDR3 is TGTGCCAGCAGTGGGGGTTACAAAAGTTGGTCACTCAACAATGAGCAGTTCTTC. The chain links TRBV25-1 to TRBJ2-1; D is ambiguous. The CDR3 covers 18 residues. V was cut by 4 bases and J by 5 bases, with 24 bases left in between. Germline lookup yields CDR1 MGHDK and CDR2 SYGVNS. Full variable domain (remainder filled in from reference TRBV25-1 and TRBJ2-1): EADIYQTPRYLVIGTGKKITLECSQTMGHDKMYWYQQDPGMELHLIHYSYGVNSTEKGDLSSESTVSRIRTEHFPLTLESARPSHTSQYLCASSGGYKSWSLNNEQFFGPGTRLTVL.